These 21 T cell receptor beta chains were sequenced from one sample in a study of chemoradiotherapy in HPV16-positive cancers. Measured with immunoSEQ multiplex PCR; TCRdb has only the in-frame clones, and not every one. The sample has about 5,700 clones; about 89% are singletons. Sequencing was performed on blood, taken from a patient who underwent chemoradiotherapy. The receptors here all came from a human donor with HPV-associated anogenital cancer.

The V call is TRBV6-5, the J call TRBJ2-5, with D possibly TRBD1 on 5 matching bases. The CDR3 sequence is 15 residues long. Germline assignment: CDR1 MNHEY and CDR2 SVGAGI. Trimming cost V 0 bases and J 4 bases, with 12 bases left between them. Here the CDR3 DNA reads TGTGCCAGCAGTTACTCAGGGGCCCTCTTAGAGACCCAGTACTTC. Encoded protein: CASSYSGALLETQYF.

A single count supports this clone. V usage is TRBV5-1 and J usage is TRBJ1-2, with D unresolved. Germline V lookup: CDR1 SGHRS, CDR2 YFSETQ. Trimming removed 0 bases from V and 0 bases from J, with 12 bases in between. The CDR3 loop spans 16 amino acids. The CDR3 nucleotides are TGCGCCAGCAGCTTGGTTGGCCAGGCGGCTAACTATGGCTACACCTTC. As protein: CASSLVGQAANYGYTF.

V and J are TRBV11-2 and TRBJ2-7, with 8 bases identical to TRBD1. After removal of 5 bases from V and 5 bases from J, the junction contained 14 bases not matched to a gene. The CDR3 spans 16 residues. CDR1 and CDR2 from the germline V gene are SGHAT and FQNNGV. The CDR3 here is CASSPQGAGVRNEQYF. DNA of the CDR3: TGTGCCAGCAGCCCCCAGGGGGCAGGGGTAAGGAACGAGCAGTACTTC.

The chain uses TRBV6-4 and TRBJ2-1; 7 bases match TRBD2. The ends lost 2 bases at V and 2 bases at J; junction bases unmatched: 0. CDR1 and CDR2 from the germline V gene are MRHNA and SNTAGT. The CDR3 spans 14 residues. In DNA, the CDR3 is TGTGCCAGCAGTGACGGGGGGGCCTACAATGAGCAGTTCTTC. This gives the protein CASSDGGAYNEQFF.

This clone was seen just once. The chain recombines TRBV6-6 with TRBJ1-4, with TRBD1 matching 7 bases. The V segment lost 4 bases and the J segment 2 bases; nucleotides outside the gene matches: 4. The CDR3 has 15 residues. CDR1 and CDR2 from the germline V gene are MNHNY and SVGAGI (reference sequence). The CDR3 sequence: CASSFGQVTNEKLFF. CDR3 bases: TGTGCCAGCAGTTTCGGACAGGTTACTAATGAAAAACTGTTTTTT.

CDR3 region: CASSPIQGTQPQHF. The CDR3 bases are TGTGCCAGTAGCCCAATACAGGGGACTCAGCCCCAGCATTTT. This rearrangement joins TRBV19 to TRBJ1-5, with 7 positions matching TRBD1. CDR3 size: 14 residues. Germline values: CDR1 LNHDA, CDR2 SQIVND (reference sequence). V trimming: 6 bases; J trimming: 6 bases; junction bases outside the gene matches: 8.

The J gene is TRBJ2-7, the V gene TRBV4-1, with a possible D match to TRBD2 (5 bases). This CDR3 contains 15 residues. The V and J ends lost 4 bases and 0 bases respectively, with 13 bases between them. Germline CDR1 is MGHRA and CDR2 is YSYEKL. The CDR3 region is CASSPGSILSYEQYF. The DNA of the CDR3 is TGCGCCAGCAGCCCTGGGAGTATCCTCTCCTACGAGCAGTACTTC.

The rearrangement uses TRBV9 and TRBJ2-3; no definite D call. Germline V CDR1 and CDR2: SGDLS, YYNGEE. The CDR3 length is 14 residues. Trimming removed 0 bases from V and 4 bases from J, with 9 bases in between. The CDR3 coding sequence is TGTGCCAGCAGCGTAGGGCCCTTAGCAGATACGCAGTATTTT. Residues: CASSVGPLADTQYF. Full variable domain (missing parts from reference TRBV9 and TRBJ2-3): DSGVTQTPKHLITATGQRVTLRCSPRSGDLSVYWYQQSLDQGLQFLIQYYNGEERAKGNILERFSAQQFPDLHSELNLSSLELGDSALYFCASSVGPLADTQYFGPGTRLTVL.

The rearrangement joins TRBV5-1 to TRBJ2-2; 9 bases map to TRBD2. J lost 4 bases, V lost 4 bases, and 14 bases had no gene match. This CDR3 is built from 18 residues. Germline lookup yields CDR1 SGHRS and CDR2 YFSETQ. In DNA, the CDR3 is TGCGCCAGCAGCCCGTATTCCCCGGATAGCGGGGGCACCGGGGAGCTGTTTTTT. Amino acid sequence: CASSPYSPDSGGTGELFF.

This chain joins TRBV25-1 and TRBJ2-5; 7 bases match TRBD2. CDR3 length equals 14 residues. Germline CDR1 and CDR2: MGHDK and SYGVNS. J gave up 5 bases and V 4 bases, and 7 bases lay outside the gene matches. CDR3 amino acids: CASSAGTGGETQYF. DNA of the CDR3: TGTGCCAGCAGTGCTGGGACGGGAGGCGAGACCCAGTACTTC.

The chain carries TRBV18 and TRBJ2-7, with 9 bases matching TRBD1. The CDR3 contains 14 residues. J lost 7 bases, V lost 5 bases, and 9 bases had no gene match. The V gene's germline CDR1 is KGHSH and CDR2 LQKENI. Here the CDR3 reads CASSSRDRVKEQYF. The CDR3 nucleotides read TGTGCCAGCTCATCCCGGGACAGGGTGAAAGAGCAGTACTTC.

This chain's CDR3 is CASSVGGQNHEQFF. CDR3 in DNA: TGTGCCAGCAGCGTAGGAGGGCAGAATCATGAGCAGTTCTTC. The V and J genes are TRBV9 and TRBJ2-1; TRBD2 might be the D (5 bases). Per germline, CDR1 SGDLS and CDR2 YYNGEE. This CDR3 is 14 amino acids long. V dropped 0 bases and J dropped 8 bases, with 12 bases sitting between them.

The chain recombines TRBV19 with TRBJ1-5; TRBD1 might be the D (6 bases). The V gene's germline CDR1 is LNHDA and CDR2 SQIVND (reference sequence). The CDR3 consists of 14 residues. The V gene lost 3 bases and the J gene lost 2 bases, with 8 bases spanning the gap. Here the CDR3 DNA reads TGTGCCAGTAGTATGTCAGGGGGCAATCAGCCCCAGCATTTT. Protein product: CASSMSGGNQPQHF.

The V and J genes are TRBV2 and TRBJ1-6; 10 bases are shared with TRBD1. CDR3 size: 17 residues. CDR1 and CDR2 (germline): SNHLY, FYNNEI. Trimming removed 6 bases from V and 8 bases from J; junction bases left unmatched: 13. The DNA of the CDR3 is TGTGCCAGCAGCGGTTTTGGGACAGGGGCCCGTTATTCACCCCTCCACTTT. Its protein is CASSGFGTGARYSPLHF.

This rearrangement joins TRBV23-1 to TRBJ1-2, with 7 positions matching TRBD1. TRBV23-1 is assigned to the ORF class and has an uncertain function. V dropped 2 bases and J dropped 3; count of bases not matched to a gene: 0. The CDR3 is made up of 13 amino acids. CDR3 protein: CASSQDRDYGYTF. In DNA form, the CDR3 reads TGCGCCAGCAGTCAAGACAGGGACTATGGCTACACCTTC.

The V gene is TRBV11-2, the J gene TRBJ2-7; 10 bases line up with TRBD2. Unmatched junction bases numbered 1, after V lost 2 bases and J lost 0 bases. The CDR3 totals 15 residues. Germline values: CDR1 SGHAT, CDR2 FQNNGV. The CDR3 protein is CASSLLAGDSYEQYF. The CDR3 region has the DNA TGTGCCAGCAGCTTACTAGCGGGGGACTCCTACGAGCAGTACTTC.

The V call is TRBV2, the J call TRBJ2-7; possibly TRBD1 for D (5 bases). With 7 bases removed from V and 3 bases from J, the gap between germline ends came to 10 bases. The length of the CDR3 is 12 residues. Germline V CDR1 and CDR2: SNHLY, FYNNEI. The CDR3 bases are TGTGCCAGCATGACAGTGCTCTACGAGCAGTACTTC. Protein sequence: CASMTVLYEQYF. The full variable domain, rest sourced from reference TRBV2 and TRBJ2-7, is EPEVTQTPSHQVTQMGQEVILRCVPISNHLYFYWYRQILGQKVEFLVSFYNNEISEKSEIFDDQFSVERPDGSNFTLKIRSTKLEDSAMYFCASMTVLYEQYFGPGTRLTVT.

The chain is built from TRBV7-2 and TRBJ1-3; D is uncertain. Trimming pared 1 base from V and 4 bases from J, leaving 8 bases between. Germline-derived CDR1 and CDR2 are SGHTA and FQGNSA. The CDR3 is 14 amino acids. Here the CDR3 DNA reads TGTGCCAGCAGCTTAGTGAGGGCCGGAAACACCATATATTTT. Its translation: CASSLVRAGNTIYF.

The chain employs TRBV4-3 and TRBJ2-1; 7 bases fit TRBD2. The V gene's germline CDR1 is LGHNA and CDR2 YSLEER. After removal of 0 bases from V and 12 bases from J, the junction contained 11 bases not matched to a gene. The CDR3 is made up of 15 amino acids. The CDR3 sequence is CASSQEATSRRGQFF. As DNA, the CDR3 is TGCGCCAGCAGCCAAGAAGCGACTAGCCGGAGGGGGCAGTTCTTC.

The rearrangement joins TRBV29-1 to TRBJ2-7, with D tentatively TRBD2 (5 bases). Trimming left V 8 bases short and J 3 bases short, with 11 bases between. The CDR3 extends over 11 amino acids. Germline CDR1 reads SQVTM; CDR2 reads ANQGSEA. This chain's CDR3 is CSTGNYYEQYF. In DNA form, the CDR3 reads TGCAGCACCGGGAATTACTACGAGCAGTACTTC.

The rearrangement joins TRBV6-1 to TRBJ1-5; 9 positions agree with TRBD1. The CDR3 is 16 amino acids. CDR1 is MNHNS and CDR2 is SASEGT in the germline V gene. V shed 2 bases and J 7 bases; nucleotides not matched to a gene: 9. DNA for the CDR3: TGTGCCAGCAGTGAACATTGGGACAGGGAGAGACAGCCCCAGCATTTT. Protein: CASSEHWDRERQPQHF.